This TCR beta chain was sequenced in a study of PD-1 blockade in classical Hodgkin lymphoma. Turning to the study itself: With a 2-week interval, patients received intravenous nivolumab at 3 mg/kg. Whole-study findings and limits: Newly diagnosed patients had diversity similar to the baseline diversity of complete responders. Researchers reported that CD4+ TCR diversity, though not CD8+, rose significantly by C4D1.

Time point here: cycle 4 day 1 (C4D1), after six to seven weeks of nivolumab. All patients experienced relapse after autologous stem cell transplantation, and brentuximab vedotin exposure was variable. Complete response, partial response or progressive disease was each patient's best response. Data came from immunoSEQ multiplex PCR; TCRdb stores just in-frame clones and leaves some out. Of roughly 40,000 clones in the sample, 78% were seen once. This clone came up a few times. Its specificity is not known. CDR3 length: 14 amino acids. Trimming removed 3 bases from V and 4 bases from J, with 12 bases in between. CDR1 and CDR2 from the germline V gene are SNHLY and FYNNEI.

The gene calls are TRBV2 and TRBJ1-1; D gene unclear. The specimen was peripheral blood mononuclear cells (PBMCs), collected before the fourth cycle of nivolumab. The TCR was taken from a human donor with classical Hodgkin lymphoma. CDR3: CASSDRQFSTEAFF. CDR3 bases: TGTGCCAGCAGTGATCGGCAATTTAGCACTGAAGCTTTCTTT. Complete variable domain (other parts from reference TRBV2 and TRBJ1-1): EPEVTQTPSHQVTQMGQEVILRCVPISNHLYFYWYRQILGQKVEFLVSFYNNEISEKSEIFDDQFSVERPDGSNFTLKIRSTKLEDSAMYFCASSDRQFSTEAFFGQGTRLTVV.